This TCR beta chain was profiled in a study of CD8 T cells in Susac syndrome (dated by TCRdb to between 2017 and 2020). Looking at the study overall: Repertoire sequencing was used to test whether CD8+ T cell activation and differentiation in Susac syndrome was antigen driven. Broad study findings and their caveats: The study acknowledged that relatively few individuals were included in the TCR sequencing and HLA analysis.

Peripheral blood CD8+ and CD4+ T cells from healthy donors, Susac syndrome patients and multiple sclerosis patients were profiled by high-throughput TCR beta sequencing. Healthy donors were included as age- and sex-matched controls. Bulk CD8+ and CD4+ T cells were purified by magnetic negative isolation, whereas CD8+ TEMRA cells were enriched by FACS. Blood was collected in EDTA tubes and processed within 24 hours, with PBMCs isolated through density gradient centrifugation. PBMCs destined for TCR sequencing were cryopreserved in liquid nitrogen and later thawed in a 37 °C water bath. The sorted or isolated CD4+, CD8+ and CD8+ TEMRA cells reached a purity of at least 90%. RNA was extracted using the RNeasy kit, and roughly 0.5 to 1 microgram was reverse transcribed with random hexamers. The immunoSEQ multiplex PCR assay, covering 54 Vbeta and 13 Jbeta segments, was used to amplify TCR beta CDR3 regions. To correct PCR amplification bias, a synthetic template baseline was used for both primer optimization and computational correction. For the original study's pipeline: Only productive sequences were kept, with reads annotated to V, D and J genes according to IMGT and analyzed in immunoSEQ Analyzer. To calculate clonality, Shannon entropy was normalized by log2 of the number of productive unique sequences and then subtracted from one. For each patient and control, public and private clones were evaluated within the 100 most prevalent clones. Clones were defined as Susac-specific if absent from the healthy and MS cohorts, from 1052 published viral clones and from other ImmuneACCESS disease sequences. In-frame beta chains were kept once TCRdb had trimmed the public reads at Q25 with fastp and called clones with MiXCR. One record per CDR3 amino acid sequence lists the most common genes and DNA. TCRdb assigned the V and J calls; the authors' analysis was not used. The sample table lists under 200,000 distinct CDR3 sequences, 92% of them with a count of one. Of the sample, approximately 0.075% falls within the top ten clones.

The germline V gene encodes CDR1 DFQATT and CDR2 SNEGSKA (reference sequence). Here V drops 8 bases and J drops 3 bases, and the junction holds 9 bases not matched to any gene. The CDR3 sequence holds 13 residues, the cysteine and phenylalanine included. The read is trimmed to its CDR3 DNA, 39 bases read in frame from base 1. Concerning this clonotype itself: It lacks a known antigen. Base qualities are missing; no much larger clone stands one base away.

The sequence came from a human donor in good health. Sequencing was carried out using CD4+ T cells from PBMCs. The chain is encoded by TRBV20-1 joined to TRBJ2-7; TRBD1 lines up with 8 middle nucleotides. The encoded CDR3 is CSPASGGRYEQYF. The DNA is as follows: TGCAGTCCTGCCTCAGGGGGCCGCTACGAGCAGTACTTC.